The T cell receptor beta chain under discussion was sequenced for a study of blood T cell repertoires in COVID-19. Study context: Specimens from acute and convalescent COVID-19 originated in the United States, Italy and Spain.

Sequencing was performed with immunoSEQ multiplex PCR; in TCRdb, only in-frame clones are kept and a portion is missing. Counted here are around 110,000 clones, 60% to 85% occurring once; the ten biggest clones make up about 4.3%. Per germline, CDR1 LNHDA and CDR2 SQIVND (reference sequence). This CDR3 region has 14 residues. The sequenced sample consisted of peripheral blood. The rearrangement joins TRBV19 to TRBJ1-3; D uncertain. The clonotype was recovered from a man aged 65 to 85 with acute or convalescent COVID-19. The DNA of the CDR3 is TGTGGCTCCTCCCTTGGGAGCTCTGGAAACACCATATATTTT. Residues: CGSSLGSSGNTIYF.